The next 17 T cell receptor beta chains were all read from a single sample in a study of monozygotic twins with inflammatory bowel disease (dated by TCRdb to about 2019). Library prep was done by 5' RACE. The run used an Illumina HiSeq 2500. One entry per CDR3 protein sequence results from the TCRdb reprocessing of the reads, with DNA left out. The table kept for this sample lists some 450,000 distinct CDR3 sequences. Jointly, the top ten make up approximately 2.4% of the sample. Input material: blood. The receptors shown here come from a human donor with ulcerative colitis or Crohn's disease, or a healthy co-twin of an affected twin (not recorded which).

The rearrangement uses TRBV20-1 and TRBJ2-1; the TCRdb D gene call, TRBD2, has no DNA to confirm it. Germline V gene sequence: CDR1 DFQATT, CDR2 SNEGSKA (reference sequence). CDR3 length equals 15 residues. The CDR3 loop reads CSAPNPGLAANEQFF.

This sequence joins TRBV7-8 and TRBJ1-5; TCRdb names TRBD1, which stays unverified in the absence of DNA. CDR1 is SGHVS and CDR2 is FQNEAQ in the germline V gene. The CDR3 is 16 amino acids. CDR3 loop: CASSGNSGHGSQPQHF.

CDR3 region: CASSPGLAGDRQYF. J is TRBJ2-3 and V is TRBV5-1; the TRBD2 assignment by TCRdb is unverifiable without DNA. The CDR3 spans 14 residues. Germline values: CDR1 SGHRS, CDR2 YFSETQ.

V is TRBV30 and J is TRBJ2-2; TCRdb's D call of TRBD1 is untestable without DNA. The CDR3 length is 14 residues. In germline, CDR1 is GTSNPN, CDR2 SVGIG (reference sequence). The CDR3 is CAWAGNFYTGELFF.

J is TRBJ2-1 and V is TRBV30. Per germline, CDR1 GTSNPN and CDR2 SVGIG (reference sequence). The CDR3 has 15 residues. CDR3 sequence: CAWSGGRGSYNEQFF. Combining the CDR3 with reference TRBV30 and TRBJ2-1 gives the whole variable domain SQTIHQWPATLVQPVGSPLSLECTVEGTSNPNLYWYRQAAGRGLQLLFYSVGIGQISSEVPQNLSASRPQDRQFILSSKKLLLSDSGFYLCAWSGGRGSYNEQFFGPGTRLTVL.

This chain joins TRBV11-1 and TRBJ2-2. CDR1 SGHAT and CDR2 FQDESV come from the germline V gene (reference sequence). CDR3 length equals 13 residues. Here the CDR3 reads CASRNSYTGELFF. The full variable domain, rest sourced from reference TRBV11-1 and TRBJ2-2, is EAEVAQSPRYKITEKSQAVAFWCDPISGHATLYWYRQILGQGPELLVQFQDESVVDDSQLPKDRFSAERLKGVDSTLKIQPAELGDSAMYLCASRNSYTGELFFGEGSRLTVL.

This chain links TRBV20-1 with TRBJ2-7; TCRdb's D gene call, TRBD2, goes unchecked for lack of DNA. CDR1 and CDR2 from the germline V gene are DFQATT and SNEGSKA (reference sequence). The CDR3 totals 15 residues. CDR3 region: CSASGGTSGSYEQYF.

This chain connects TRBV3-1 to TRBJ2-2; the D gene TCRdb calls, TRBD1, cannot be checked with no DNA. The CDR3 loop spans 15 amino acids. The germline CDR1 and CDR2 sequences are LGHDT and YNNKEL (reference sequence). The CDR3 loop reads CASSRRGGDTGELFF. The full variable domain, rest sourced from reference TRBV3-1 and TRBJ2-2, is DTAVSQTPKYLVTQMGNDKSIKCEQNLGHDTMYWYKQDSKKFLKIMFSYNNKELIINETVPNRFSPKSPDKAHLNLHINSLELGDSAVYFCASSRRGGDTGELFFGEGSRLTVL.

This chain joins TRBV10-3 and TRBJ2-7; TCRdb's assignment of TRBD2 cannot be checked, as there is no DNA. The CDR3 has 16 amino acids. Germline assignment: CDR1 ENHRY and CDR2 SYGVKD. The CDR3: CAISLGEGQNSYEQYF.

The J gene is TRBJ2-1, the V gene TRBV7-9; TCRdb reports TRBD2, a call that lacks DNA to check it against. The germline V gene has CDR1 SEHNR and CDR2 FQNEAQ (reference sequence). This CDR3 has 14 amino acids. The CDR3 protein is CASSLQAGGNEQFF.

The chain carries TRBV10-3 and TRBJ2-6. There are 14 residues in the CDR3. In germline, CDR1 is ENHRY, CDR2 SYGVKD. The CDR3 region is CAISDRPGANVLTF.

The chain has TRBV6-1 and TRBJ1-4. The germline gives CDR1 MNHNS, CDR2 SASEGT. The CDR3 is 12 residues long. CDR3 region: CASSDSNEKLFF.

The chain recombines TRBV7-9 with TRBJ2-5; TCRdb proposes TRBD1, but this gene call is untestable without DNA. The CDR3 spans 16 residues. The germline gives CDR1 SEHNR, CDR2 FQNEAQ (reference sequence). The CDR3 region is CASSLGTDARQETQYF.

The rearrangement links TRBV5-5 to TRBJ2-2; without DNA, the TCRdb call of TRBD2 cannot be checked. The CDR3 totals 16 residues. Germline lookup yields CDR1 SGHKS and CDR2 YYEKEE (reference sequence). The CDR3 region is CASSWSTRFVTGELFF.

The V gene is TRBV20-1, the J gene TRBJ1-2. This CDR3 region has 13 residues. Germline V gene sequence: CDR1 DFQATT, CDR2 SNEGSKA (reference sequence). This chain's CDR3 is CSAREGYFYGYTF.

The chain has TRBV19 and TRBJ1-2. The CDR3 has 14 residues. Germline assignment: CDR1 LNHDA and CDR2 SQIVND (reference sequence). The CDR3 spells CASSDLGLSYGYTF.

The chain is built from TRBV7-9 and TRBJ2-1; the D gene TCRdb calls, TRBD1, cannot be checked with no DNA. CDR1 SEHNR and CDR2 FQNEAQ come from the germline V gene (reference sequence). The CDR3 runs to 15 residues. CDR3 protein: CASSTRDKVEGEQFF.